This T cell receptor beta chain is drawn from a study of cytomegalovirus exposure and HLA in healthy donors. Study overall: In a previous analysis, nearly 120 million unique TCR beta sequences were found from 150 million to 200 million T cells. Within an early data release were around 87 million unique TCRs drawn from HLA-typed donors.

Study-level results: Per a later analysis, 15,000 to 20,000 TCR beta sequences showed association with HLA alleles at 0.05 false discovery rate. Common viral pathogens (according to a later analysis) appeared linked to several of the most significant clusters.

This clone was counted a single time. Its antigen is as yet unknown. One end of the junction varies from germline; a read error may be responsible. With 60 Vbeta and 13 Jbeta primers, the PCR was carried out. The data were produced by immunoSEQ multiplex PCR, yet TCRdb's version contains in-frame clones alone and is incomplete. This table holds tens of thousands of clones, 65% to 75% found once. This TCR derives from a man aged 40-55 years in good health and CMV-seropositive. Sequencing was done on a sample of PBMCs.

The CDR3 DNA sequence: TGCAGCGTTGAACTTCAGTCGATAAACTATGGCTATACCTTC. As protein: CSVELQSINYGYTF. The chain has TRBV29-1 and TRBJ1-2; unclear D gene. The CDR3 has 14 residues. Germline CDR1 is SQVTM and CDR2 is ANQGSEA.